The source of this TCR beta chain is a study of regulatory T cells in long-lasting Graves disease. The authors built TCR beta libraries using iRepertoire HTBI primers and Arm-PCR of CDR3 regions. TCRdb reprocessed the multiplex PCR reads via MiXCR and lists one record per CDR3 protein. Here the sample spans some 430,000 distinct CDR3 sequences, around a fifth being singletons. Time point indicated: persistent/refractory GD, antithyroid drugs over 5 years with positive TRAb. The TCR library was made from RNA extracted from PBMCs. This CDR3 comprises 13 residues. CDR1 is ENHRY, CDR2 SYGVKD, per germline. V was pared by 10 bases and J by 4 bases, with 17 bases between.

This sample comprised peripheral blood mononuclear cells (PBMCs), obtained when the disease was refractory, from a patient treated with antithyroid drugs. This clonotype originated in a female donor with Graves disease. The chain links TRBV10-3 to TRBJ2-7, with a possible D match to TRBD1 (5 bases). The CDR3 reads CATQRDSLYEQYF. The DNA for the CDR3 is TGTGCCACCCAAAGAGACAGCTTATACGAGCAGTACTTC.